There are a few counts of the clone carrying this T cell receptor beta chain. Its antigen is currently unknown. The data derive from a study of CD8 T cells in ankylosing spondylitis. Study-level points and caveats: For ankylosing spondylitis blood, a TCR beta motif of about 8 highly homologous variants appeared characteristic.

The CDR3 runs to 14 residues. V was clipped by 5 bases and J by 6 bases; unmatched bases: 7. Per germline, CDR1 SGHAT and CDR2 FQDESV (reference sequence). MiXCR, run by TCRdb on the 5' RACE reads, gives a single entry per CDR3 protein. The table records 350,000 to 550,000 distinct CDR3 sequences, roughly 26% of them present only once. J is TRBJ2-3 and V is TRBV11-1; 8 bases map to TRBD2. The sample consisted of blood, either unsorted or a sorted T cell fraction (not recorded which). This receptor was identified in a male donor with ankylosing spondylitis. The CDR3 reads CASSIREGPDTQYF. CDR3 sequence (DNA): TGTGCCAGCAGCATTCGGGAGGGGCCTGATACGCAGTATTTT. The full variable domain, with the rest looked up from reference TRBV11-1 and TRBJ2-3, is EAEVAQSPRYKITEKSQAVAFWCDPISGHATLYWYRQILGQGPELLVQFQDESVVDDSQLPKDRFSAERLKGVDSTLKIQPAELGDSAMYLCASSIREGPDTQYFGPGTRLTVL.